A selection of T cell receptor beta chains follows, all from one sample in a study of metastatic and nonmetastatic thyroid tumors. TCRdb reanalyzed the PCR reads with MiXCR. The sample carries some 22,000 clones, over 20% recorded once. Material for sequencing was blood. Receptor source: a male donor with papillary thyroid cancer or a benign thyroid nodule (not recorded which). Some clones in this sample may be carry-over from other donors' samples. CDR3s include the opening cysteine and the closing phenylalanine or tryptophan. Each record gives: CDR3 length, clone size, D gene, J gene, V gene, CDR3 protein, CDR3 DNA. D genes are given only for firm matches. Size tells how often a clone was seen (once, few, many) or the class of an expanded clone, and some rows leave it out.

CDR3 length: 16
clone size: NA
D gene: NA
J gene: TRBJ1-6
V gene: TRBV5-1
CDR3 protein: CSSSERGTPYSSPLHF
CDR3 DNA: TGCTCCAGCAGCGAGAGGGGGACACCCTATAGTTCACCCCTCCACTTT

CDR3 length: 15
clone size: many
D gene: NA
J gene: TRBJ2-3
V gene: TRBV14
CDR3 protein: CASSPQGSFSDTQYF
CDR3 DNA: TGTGCCAGCAGCCCACAGGGTTCTTTCTCAGATACGCAGTATTTT

CDR3 length: 14
clone size: many
D gene: NA
J gene: TRBJ2-3
V gene: TRBV18
CDR3 protein: CASSPTKDTDTQYF
CDR3 DNA: TGTGCCAGCTCACCTACAAAGGATACAGATACGCAGTATTTT

CDR3 length: 11
clone size: NA
D gene: NA
J gene: TRBJ1-1
V gene: TRBV20-1
CDR3 protein: CSARIQGQAFF
CDR3 DNA: TGCAGTGCTAGGATACAGGGTCAAGCTTTCTTT

CDR3 length: 14
clone size: many
D gene: TRBD2
J gene: TRBJ2-7
V gene: TRBV9
CDR3 protein: CASSTTGTTYEQYF
CDR3 DNA: TGTGCCAGCAGCACCACCGGGACTACCTACGAGCAGTACTTC

CDR3 length: 14
clone size: medium-sized
D gene: NA
J gene: TRBJ2-7
V gene: TRBV2
CDR3 protein: CASSESPQSYEQYF
CDR3 DNA: TGTGCCAGCAGTGAATCCCCACAGTCCTACGAGCAGTACTTC

CDR3 length: 14
clone size: many
D gene: NA
J gene: TRBJ1-6
V gene: TRBV12-3/TRBV12-4
CDR3 protein: CASSFGRGNSPLHF
CDR3 DNA: TGTGCCAGCAGTTTTGGTCGGGGAAATTCACCCCTCCACTTT

CDR3 length: 14
clone size: medium-sized
D gene: TRBD2
J gene: TRBJ2-1
V gene: TRBV6-2/TRBV6-3
CDR3 protein: CASRGSGRRDEQFF
CDR3 DNA: TGTGCCAGTCGAGGTAGCGGGAGGAGGGATGAGCAGTTCTTC

CDR3 length: 15
clone size: NA
D gene: TRBD2
J gene: TRBJ2-1
V gene: TRBV5-1
CDR3 protein: CASIPGTIGSNEQFF
CDR3 DNA: TGCGCCAGCATCCCCGGGACTATCGGTTCCAATGAGCAGTTCTTC

CDR3 length: 15
clone size: many
D gene: NA
J gene: TRBJ1-1
V gene: TRBV9
CDR3 protein: CASSVRPGQNTEAFF
CDR3 DNA: TGTGCCAGCAGCGTTAGACCGGGACAGAACACTGAAGCTTTCTTT

CDR3 length: 16
clone size: few
D gene: NA
J gene: TRBJ1-2
V gene: TRBV6-6
CDR3 protein: CASSYYSRGGSGSYTF
CDR3 DNA: TGTGCCAGCAGTTACTACTCCCGGGGGGGCTCGGGTAGCTACACCTTC

CDR3 length: 16
clone size: many
D gene: NA
J gene: TRBJ1-5
V gene: TRBV19
CDR3 protein: CASSPNREWGNQPQHF
CDR3 DNA: TGTGCCAGTAGTCCAAACAGGGAATGGGGCAATCAGCCCCAGCATTTT

CDR3 length: 11
clone size: many
D gene: NA
J gene: TRBJ2-5
V gene: TRBV7-8
CDR3 protein: CASSSRASQYF
CDR3 DNA: TGTGCCAGCAGCTCGCGGGCTTCCCAGTACTTC

CDR3 length: 13
clone size: many
D gene: NA
J gene: TRBJ2-7
V gene: TRBV12-5
CDR3 protein: CASRWGDSYEQYF
CDR3 DNA: TGTGCTAGCAGGTGGGGAGACTCCTACGAGCAGTACTTC

CDR3 length: 14
clone size: few
D gene: TRBD1
J gene: TRBJ2-1
V gene: TRBV2
CDR3 protein: CASSQDRAVNEQFF
CDR3 DNA: TGTGCCAGCAGCCAGGACAGGGCCGTCAATGAGCAGTTCTTC

CDR3 length: 12
clone size: few
D gene: NA
J gene: TRBJ2-7
V gene: TRBV6-1
CDR3 protein: CASSPDTRKQYF
CDR3 DNA: TGTGCCAGCAGTCCCGACACCCGCAAGCAGTACTTC

CDR3 length: 13
clone size: many
D gene: NA
J gene: TRBJ1-1
V gene: TRBV5-1
CDR3 protein: CASSLIWGTEAFF
CDR3 DNA: TGCGCCAGCAGCTTGATTTGGGGAACTGAAGCTTTCTTT

CDR3 length: 19
clone size: many
D gene: TRBD2
J gene: TRBJ2-7
V gene: TRBV9
CDR3 protein: CASSLQEGAGTRSSYEQYF
CDR3 DNA: TGTGCCAGCAGCTTGCAAGAGGGTGCGGGGACTAGGAGCTCCTACGAGCAGTACTTC

CDR3 length: 16
clone size: NA
D gene: TRBD1
J gene: TRBJ2-5
V gene: TRBV7-2
CDR3 protein: CASSLDRTGGRQTQYF
CDR3 DNA: TGTGCCAGCAGCTTAGATCGGACAGGGGGTCGGCAGACCCAGTACTTC

CDR3 length: 18
clone size: many
D gene: TRBD2
J gene: TRBJ2-5
V gene: TRBV4-2
CDR3 protein: CASSQDPPYIAGGETQYF
CDR3 DNA: TGTGCCAGCAGCCAAGACCCACCCTACATAGCGGGAGGGGAGACCCAGTACTTC

CDR3 length: 15
clone size: many
D gene: TRBD1
J gene: TRBJ2-7
V gene: TRBV28
CDR3 protein: CASSSPGQGSGEQYF
CDR3 DNA: TGTGCCAGCAGTTCCCCGGGACAGGGTTCAGGGGAGCAGTACTTC

CDR3 length: 12
clone size: NA
D gene: NA
J gene: TRBJ2-7
V gene: TRBV7-2
CDR3 protein: CASSFQGYEQYF
CDR3 DNA: TGTGCCAGCAGCTTTCAAGGCTACGAGCAGTACTTC

CDR3 length: 16
clone size: medium-sized
D gene: TRBD1
J gene: TRBJ1-2
V gene: TRBV28
CDR3 protein: CASSSTGTAGGYGYTF
CDR3 DNA: TGTGCCAGCAGTTCCACCGGGACGGCAGGGGGGTATGGCTACACCTTC

CDR3 length: 12
clone size: NA
D gene: TRBD2
J gene: TRBJ2-7
V gene: TRBV20-1
CDR3 protein: CSARTSRYDQYF
CDR3 DNA: TGCAGTGCCCGGACTAGTCGCTACGATCAGTACTTC

CDR3 length: 13
clone size: many
D gene: NA
J gene: TRBJ1-4
V gene: TRBV12-3/TRBV12-4
CDR3 protein: CASSPDYNEKLFF
CDR3 DNA: TGTGCCAGCAGTCCAGATTATAATGAAAAACTGTTTTTT